This T cell receptor (beta chain) was sequenced in a study of radiation and T cells in renal cell carcinoma. Treatment described: treatment-naive control, cytoreductive nephrectomy. Control samples are tumors resected by cytoreductive nephrectomy without prior radiation. Controls included a few female and fewer than twelve male donors, resected 2011 to 2014. The repertoire was sequenced with immunoSEQ multiplex PCR; TCRdb's copy has only in-frame clones and lacks some. Here the sample spans roughly 4,000 clones, 76% being singletons. Of note for this clone: The antigen is unknown.

Study outcomes and limitations: Irradiated tumors had higher TCR clonality than control tumors. Dominant CDR3 motifs were more common in irradiated tumors than controls.

The sample here was tumor tissue, taken from a patient whose treatment was nephrectomy without radiotherapy. The sequence was collected from a man aged 45-65 years with renal cell carcinoma.

CDR3 residues: CASSPGAGRGDTQYF. CDR3 coding DNA: TGCGCCAGCAGTCCCGGAGCGGGACGGGGAGATACGCAGTATTTT. The J gene is TRBJ2-3, the V gene TRBV4-1; 7 positions match TRBD2. CDR1 and CDR2 (germline): MGHRA, YSYEKL. The CDR3 length is 15 residues. V dropped 6 bases and J dropped 5; count of bases not matched to a gene: 11.